The 28 T cell receptor beta chains reported below all come from one sample, sequenced in a study of CD8+ T cells in alopecia areata. cDNA prepared by RNA extraction and subsequent reverse transcription served as the template for sequencing. Measured with immunoSEQ multiplex PCR; TCRdb has only the in-frame clones, and not every one. This table has almost 250,000 clones, around two thirds appearing once. The material was CD4+ T cells sorted from blood, obtained at week 0. The receptors shown here come from a human donor with alopecia areata.

In this sample, this clone turned up once. The J gene is TRBJ1-2, the V gene TRBV9; D unresolved. V was pared by 0 bases and J by 8 bases, with 8 bases between. This CDR3 spans 12 amino acids. Germline V gene lookup returns CDR1 SGDLS and CDR2 YYNGEE. The CDR3 DNA reads TGTGCCAGCAGCGTAGAAAGCGGCGGCTACACCTTC. The encoded protein is CASSVESGGYTF.

The gene calls are TRBV13 and TRBJ2-7; D not resolved. This CDR3 comprises 15 residues. Germline lookup yields CDR1 PRHDT and CDR2 FYEKMQ (reference sequence). Deletions cut 2 bases from V and 2 bases from J, with 13 bases between. The CDR3 here is CASSLRLDVTYEQYF. DNA for the CDR3: TGTGCCAGCAGCTTAAGGCTAGACGTTACCTACGAGCAGTACTTC.

The chain combines TRBV12-5 with TRBJ2-2; D not certain. Per germline, CDR1 LGHNT and CDR2 FRNRAP. With 0 bases removed from V and 6 bases from J, the gap between germline ends came to 8 bases. CDR3 length: 14 residues. DNA for the CDR3: TGTGCTAGTGGTTTGGTACAACCCGCCGGGGAGCTGTTTTTT. As protein: CASGLVQPAGELFF.

The chain uses TRBV27 and TRBJ2-7, with D possibly being TRBD1 (7 bases). The germline V gene encodes CDR1 MNHEY and CDR2 SMNVEV (reference sequence). The V end was cut by 3 bases, the J end by 5 bases, with 17 bases between. The CDR3 has 15 amino acids. CDR3 nucleotides: TGTGCCAGCAGTTTCTCCTCAGGGGGGAGACACGAGCAGTACTTC. Translated, it gives CASSFSSGGRHEQYF.

The J gene is TRBJ1-2, the V gene TRBV30; D might be TRBD1 (6 bases). Trimming pared 0 bases from V and 5 bases from J, leaving 16 bases between. Germline V gene lookup returns CDR1 GTSNPN and CDR2 SVGIG (reference sequence). The CDR3 runs to 15 residues. The CDR3 DNA sequence: TGTGCCTGGAGTGTACGGCAGGGGCTAGGGTATGGCTACACCTTC. Amino acid sequence: CAWSVRQGLGYGYTF.

V is TRBV23-1 and J is TRBJ2-3, with D uncertain. TRBV23-1 has ORF status, its function being uncertain. This CDR3 spans 15 amino acids. V shed 3 bases and J shed 2 bases, with 12 bases lying between them. CDR3 sequence: CASSHVRYYTDTQYF. In DNA form, the CDR3 reads TGCGCCAGCAGTCACGTGCGGTACTACACAGATACGCAGTATTTT.

This chain uses TRBV5-1 with TRBJ2-7; a possible D gene is TRBD1 (6 bases). The CDR3 runs 14 residues. Trimming pared 4 bases from V and 0 bases from J, leaving 11 bases between. Germline lookup yields CDR1 SGHRS and CDR2 YFSETQ. CDR3 loop: CASSRGTISYEQYF. The CDR3 bases are TGCGCCAGCAGCCGAGGGACAATCTCCTACGAGCAGTACTTC.

The V gene is TRBV9, the J gene TRBJ2-1; TRBD1 might be the D (6 bases). The germline V gene has CDR1 SGDLS and CDR2 YYNGEE. The CDR3 covers 17 residues. The ends were cut back, 1 base at V and 5 bases at J, with 19 bases in the middle. The DNA for the CDR3 is TGTGCCAGCAGCGTAAAGGGCCCCGGACAGATTAACAATGAGCAGTTCTTC. This gives the protein CASSVKGPGQINNEQFF.

This clone showed up just a few times. As DNA, the CDR3 is TGTGCCAGCAGGACAGGGGGCCGTGGCTACACCTTC. Its protein product is CASRTGGRGYTF. The rearrangement uses TRBV27 and TRBJ1-2, with 10 bases lining up with TRBD1. After removal of 6 bases from V and 7 bases from J, the junction contained 2 bases not matched to a gene. Germline V lookup: CDR1 MNHEY, CDR2 SMNVEV (reference sequence). The CDR3 has 12 residues.

V and J are TRBV4-3 and TRBJ1-2; 8 bases agree with TRBD1. The V gene end was trimmed by 4 bases and the J gene end by 7 bases; junction bases not matched to a gene: 11. In germline, CDR1 is LGHNA, CDR2 YSLEER. The length of the CDR3 is 15 residues. This chain's CDR3 is CASSRDGQGLSGYTF. CDR3 DNA sequence: TGCGCCAGCAGCCGGGACGGACAGGGTCTAAGTGGCTACACCTTC.

The CDR3 reads CASSQKPTGTGDQPQHF. The DNA for the CDR3 is TGTGCCAGCAGCCAAAAACCCACCGGGACAGGGGATCAGCCCCAGCATTTT. This chain joins TRBV4-2 and TRBJ1-5, with TRBD1 identical over 10 bases. The CDR3 consists of 17 residues. V shed 2 bases and J 5 bases; nucleotides not matched to a gene: 9. Per the germline V gene, CDR1 is LGHNA and CDR2 is YNFKEQ.

The gene calls are TRBV30 and TRBJ2-5, with D tentatively TRBD2 (6 bases). The length of the CDR3 is 15 residues. Germline V gives CDR1 GTSNPN, CDR2 SVGIG (reference sequence). The V end was cut by 2 bases, the J end by 1 base, with 14 bases between. CDR3 amino acids: CAWSPDLGGQETQYF. As DNA, the CDR3 is TGTGCCTGGAGTCCCGACCTGGGAGGCCAAGAGACCCAGTACTTC.

This clone occurred once. J is TRBJ2-1 and V is TRBV5-1; D possibly corresponds to TRBD2 (5 bases). This CDR3 is 13 amino acids long. Germline V gene lookup returns CDR1 SGHRS and CDR2 YFSETQ. The V end was cut by 1 base, the J end by 4 bases, with 6 bases between. CDR3 loop: CASSLREYNEQFF. CDR3 coding DNA: TGCGCCAGCAGCTTGCGGGAATACAATGAGCAGTTCTTC. The full variable domain, completed using reference TRBV5-1 and TRBJ2-1, is KAGVTQTPRYLIKTRGQQVTLSCSPISGHRSVSWYQQTPGQGLQFLFEYFSETQRNKGNFPGRFSGRQFSNSRSEMNVSTLELGDSALYLCASSLREYNEQFFGPGTRLTVL.

V is TRBV18 and J is TRBJ1-1, with a possible D match to TRBD1 (6 bases). Trimming pared 4 bases from V and 2 bases from J, leaving 20 bases between. The CDR3 runs 17 residues. CDR1 is KGHSH, CDR2 LQKENI, per germline. The CDR3, as DNA: TGTGCCAGCTCACTCACTAGAACGACAGGCTTAAACACTGAAGCTTTCTTT. This gives the protein CASSLTRTTGLNTEAFF.

This clone was detected only once. The chain is built from TRBV29-1 and TRBJ2-3; 12 nucleotides match TRBD2. CDR1 is SQVTM and CDR2 is ANQGSEA in the germline V gene. The CDR3 is 15 residues long. Trimming at V came to 7 bases and at J to 3 bases, leaving 8 bases not matched to a gene. As DNA, the CDR3 is TGCAGCGCACGGACTAGCGGGGCTAAGACAGATACGCAGTATTTT. As protein: CSARTSGAKTDTQYF.

The V and J genes are TRBV18 and TRBJ2-1; 7 bases are a match to TRBD1. J was trimmed by 6 bases and V by 1 base; bases with no gene match: 3. This CDR3 is built from 14 residues. The germline gives CDR1 KGHSH, CDR2 LQKENI. This CDR3 is CASSPQSGGNEQFF. The CDR3 nucleotides are TGTGCCAGCTCACCACAATCAGGGGGCAATGAGCAGTTCTTC.

This clone appeared a few times. The chain uses TRBV5-6 and TRBJ2-5; perhaps D is TRBD1 or TRBD2 (5 bases each). Germline V gene data show CDR1 as SGHDT and CDR2 as YYEEEE. The ends were cut back, 3 bases at V and 5 bases at J, with 11 bases in the middle. The CDR3 runs to 13 residues. CDR3 sequence: CASSSSGPETQYF. DNA of the CDR3: TGTGCCAGCAGCTCGTCGGGACCGGAGACCCAGTACTTC.

The V call is TRBV29-1, the J call TRBJ2-7, with no clear D. Looked up from germline, CDR1 is SQVTM and CDR2 is ANQGSEA. This CDR3 has 15 residues. V lost 2 bases and J 0 bases, leaving 14 bases between the germline ends. The CDR3: CSVEYEAGYSYEQYF. In DNA, the CDR3 is TGCAGCGTTGAATATGAGGCCGGATACTCCTACGAGCAGTACTTC.

This clone was found a few times. The rearrangement joins TRBV7-8 to TRBJ1-6, with 10 positions matching TRBD1. Per the germline V gene, CDR1 is SGHVS and CDR2 is FQNEAQ. Trimming removed 6 bases from V and 10 bases from J; junction bases left unmatched: 12. The CDR3 sequence is 16 residues long. CDR3 loop: CASSPRGGTGDSPLHF. CDR3 sequence (DNA): TGTGCCAGCAGTCCCAGGGGCGGGACAGGGGACTCACCCCTCCACTTT. Full variable domain (outside the CDR3, taken from reference TRBV7-8 and TRBJ1-6): GAGVSQSPRYKVAKRGQDVALRCDPISGHVSLFWYQQALGQGPEFLTYFQNEAQLDKSGLPSDRFFAERPEGSVSTLKIQRTQQEDSAVYLCASSPRGGTGDSPLHFGNGTRLTVT.

This chain uses TRBV6-7 with TRBJ1-5, with D maybe TRBD1 (6 bases). TRBV6-7 is designated an ORF whose function remains uncertain. This CDR3 contains 13 residues. The germline V and J ends were trimmed by 8 bases and 6 bases, with 14 bases remaining between them. The CDR3 loop reads CASEGVDLQPQHF. CDR3 DNA: TGTGCCAGCGAGGGGGTAGATCTTCAGCCCCAGCATTTT.

This chain uses TRBV5-1 with TRBJ2-1; 9 bases are a match to TRBD2. Germline CDR1 and CDR2: SGHRS and YFSETQ. Trimming removed 4 bases from V and 0 bases from J; junction bases left unmatched: 11. This CDR3 region has 18 residues. CDR3 in amino acids: CASSPGLAHGISYNEQFF. CDR3 bases: TGCGCCAGCAGCCCTGGACTAGCGCACGGCATCTCCTACAATGAGCAGTTCTTC.

The V gene is TRBV28, the J gene TRBJ2-7; 7 nucleotides match TRBD2. Germline V gene data show CDR1 as MDHEN and CDR2 as SYDVKM. V lost 7 bases to trimming and J lost 2 bases; unmatched junction nucleotides: 11. The CDR3 loop spans 15 amino acids. CDR3 region: CASNPALAAPYEQYF. DNA of the CDR3: TGTGCCAGCAACCCTGCCCTAGCGGCCCCCTACGAGCAGTACTTC.

The V gene is TRBV2, the J gene TRBJ2-7; D may be TRBD1 (5 bases). The V end lost 7 bases, the J end lost 2 bases, and 12 bases lay between the germline ends. The germline V gene encodes CDR1 SNHLY and CDR2 FYNNEI. The CDR3 consists of 13 residues. DNA for the CDR3: TGTGCCAGCAAAGTCGACAGTACCTACGAGCAGTACTTC. This codes for CASKVDSTYEQYF.

V gene TRBV6-5 combines with J gene TRBJ1-3; D uncertain. Germline V lookup: CDR1 MNHEY, CDR2 SVGAGI. The CDR3 contains 14 residues. Trimming took off 4 bases at V and 2 bases at J, with 9 bases between the two ends. The DNA for the CDR3 is TGTGCCAGCAGTTCCCAAGGAACTGGAAACACCATATATTTT. Protein product: CASSSQGTGNTIYF.

V and J are TRBV29-1 and TRBJ2-7; D is uncertain. The CDR3 has 11 residues. Germline V gene sequence: CDR1 SQVTM, CDR2 ANQGSEA. The V and J ends lost 8 bases and 7 bases respectively, with 15 bases between them. Written as DNA, the CDR3 is TGCAGCTATCGGACCTCCGGGGAGCAGTACTTC. Protein: CSYRTSGEQYF.

The genes are TRBV19 and TRBJ1-2, with a possible D match to TRBD1 (6 bases). V lost 4 bases and J lost 4, with 16 bases in between. Germline V gene data show CDR1 as LNHDA and CDR2 as SQIVND (reference sequence). This CDR3 is 15 amino acids long. This CDR3 is CASSKYPDRTYGYTF. For the CDR3, the DNA is TGTGCCAGTAGTAAGTACCCGGACAGAACCTATGGCTACACCTTC.

The gene calls are TRBV7-3 and TRBJ2-1; D remains ambiguous. Per germline, CDR1 SGHTA and CDR2 FQGTGA. V lost 2 bases, J lost 4 bases, and 6 bases lay in between. CDR3 length: 13 residues. The CDR3 DNA sequence: TGTGCCAGCAGCTTAGAGGCATACAATGAGCAGTTCTTC. Its protein product is CASSLEAYNEQFF. Drawing the rest from reference TRBV7-3 and TRBJ2-1, the complete variable domain is GAGVSQTPSNKVTEKGKYVELRCDPISGHTALYWYRQSLGQGPEFLIYFQGTGAADDSGLPNDRFFAVRPEGSVSTLKIQRTERGDSAVYLCASSLEAYNEQFFGPGTRLTVL.

The V gene is TRBV29-1, the J gene TRBJ2-7; 7 positions match TRBD2. With 6 bases clipped from V and 4 bases from J, the junction kept 12 bases outside the gene matches. The CDR3 is made up of 14 amino acids. Per the germline V gene, CDR1 is SQVTM and CDR2 is ANQGSEA. As DNA, the CDR3 is TGCAGCGTCAAGGGTGCGGGGGACGCGTACGAGCAGTACTTC. Amino acid sequence: CSVKGAGDAYEQYF.